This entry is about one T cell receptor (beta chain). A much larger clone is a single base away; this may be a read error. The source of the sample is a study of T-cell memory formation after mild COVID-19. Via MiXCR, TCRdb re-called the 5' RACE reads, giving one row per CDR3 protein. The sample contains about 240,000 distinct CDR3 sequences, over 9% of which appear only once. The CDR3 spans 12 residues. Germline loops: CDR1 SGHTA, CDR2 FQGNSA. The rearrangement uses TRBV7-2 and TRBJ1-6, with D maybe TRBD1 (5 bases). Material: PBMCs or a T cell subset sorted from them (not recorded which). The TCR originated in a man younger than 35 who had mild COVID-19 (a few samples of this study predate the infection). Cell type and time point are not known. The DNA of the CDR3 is TGTGCCGTAGGGGCACAGTATTCACCCCTCAACTTT. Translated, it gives CAVGAQYSPLNF.